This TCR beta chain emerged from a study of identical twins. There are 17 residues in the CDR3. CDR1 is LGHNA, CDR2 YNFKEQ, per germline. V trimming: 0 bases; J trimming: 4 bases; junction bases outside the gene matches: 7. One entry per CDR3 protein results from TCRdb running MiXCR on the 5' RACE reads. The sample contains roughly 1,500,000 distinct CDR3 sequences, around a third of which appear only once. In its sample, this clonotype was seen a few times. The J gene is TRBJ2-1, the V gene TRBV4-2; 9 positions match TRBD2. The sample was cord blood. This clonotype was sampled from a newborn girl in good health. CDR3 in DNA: TGTGCCAGCAGCCAAGAGAGGGGCGGGGGGGCATACAATGAGCAGTTCTTC. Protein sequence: CASSQERGGGAYNEQFF.